This T cell receptor beta chain comes out of a study of human T cells and chemical hapten exposure (dated by TCRdb to the early 2020s). Study-wide context: For sensitization, 2% DPC in acetone was applied to a roughly 2 cm by roughly 2 cm area of upper inner arm skin. Weekly therapeutic DPC doses were additionally applied to the scalp of patients throughout the approximately 24-week study period. Patch testing was done on the upper back using Finn chambers containing 0.01% DPC, and results were scored after 6 days according to International Contact Dermatitis Research Group standards. Alopecia areata with under or over 50% scalp involvement, alopecia totalis and alopecia universalis were represented in the patient cohort, which was mostly female. Libraries were pooled for sequencing, and variation in per-sample TCR yields was attributed mainly to small differences in library volumes within the pool. Peripheral blood TCR repertoire changes were tracked in vivo in alopecia patients during primary and secondary sensitization to the hapten diphenylcyclopropenone (DPC). Blood was sampled from patients pre-sensitization (week 0) and at 2, 6 and about 24 weeks after DPC sensitization. Blood for TCR sequencing was provided by twenty-nine alopecia patients at one to four time points (pre-sensitization, 2, 6 and 24 weeks).

Receptor amplification or capture employed RACE. The listed sequencing device is NextSeq 500. During library preparation, unique molecular identifiers were attached to individual cDNA molecules so that TCRs could be counted quantitatively and reproducibly. From each blood RNA sample, both TCR alpha and TCR beta chains were sequenced. The paper's processing steps were these. The median number of TCRs per sample was roughly 100,000, ranging from 23,224 to 690,600. V, J and CDR3 annotation of the TCR reads was carried out using the Decombinator software suite. To make PS versus PT1 abundance plots, every sample was subsampled to the same number of TCRs (28,000). TCRs were defined as expanded if absent before sensitization and observed at least eight times at the 2-week time point. The raw public reads went through TCRdb reprocessing: fastp at Q25, MiXCR clone calling, in-frame beta chains kept. Each entry is one CDR3 protein sequence, shown with its most common DNA and genes. None of the V and J calls come from the authors' own analysis; TCRdb made them. Across this sample there are about 380,000 distinct CDR3 sequences, with approximately 5.1% seen only once. In total, the top ten clones hold 2% to 2.5% of the sample.

There are many counts of this clonotype. The antigen this receptor binds is unknown. Base quality data are lacking; no much larger clone is found one base away. General findings and caveats noted by the study authors: Significantly more large CDR3 similarity clusters were formed by expanded TCRs than by pre-sensitization or healthy control sets, consistent with antigen-driven responses. A positive correlation was found between the number of PT1 expanded TCRs and patch test score, with significance reached at thresholds 8, 16 and 32 but not 4. The number of TCRs above 1 in 1000 frequency did not change with DPC sensitization; there was no evidence of global repertoire structure alterations. After repeated subsampling, changes were observed in the strength of the expansion versus patch-test correlation and in the threshold at which the correlation became significant. Alopecia, a presumed autoimmune disease, was present in all patients, so the immune response of the patients might differ from that of healthy individuals.

The time point label, read with the paper, signifies: patch test 1, 2 weeks after DPC sensitization. Taken with the paper, the label for treatment or condition translates to: therapeutic diphenylcyclopropenone sensitization with weekly scalp DPC. At each patch-test visit, blood was drawn before the patch test was applied. Eligible patients were aged 18 to 70, diagnosed with alopecia, deemed suitable for DPC therapy, and excluded if pregnant. Total RNA was isolated from unfractionated whole blood collected in Tempus Blood RNA tubes. The starting material was whole blood, obtained in connection with sensitization to the hapten diphenylcyclopropenone (DPC). This receptor was identified in a woman between 45 and 60 years old with alopecia areata. Some clones in this sample may be carry-over from other donors' samples.

The CDR3 here reads CASSYSGQGHQPQHF. The bases are TGTGCCAGCAGTTACTCGGGACAGGGGCATCAGCCCCAGCATTTT. Recombination joined TRBV6-6 with TRBJ1-5, with 10 middle bases fitting TRBD1. The germline V gene encodes CDR1 MNHNY and CDR2 SVGAGI (reference sequence). CDR3 length: 15 amino acids, cysteine to phenylalanine. Just the 45-base CDR3 DNA is kept, in frame starting at base 1. Trimming removed 0 bases from V and 5 bases from J; the gene matches leave 1 base unexplained.